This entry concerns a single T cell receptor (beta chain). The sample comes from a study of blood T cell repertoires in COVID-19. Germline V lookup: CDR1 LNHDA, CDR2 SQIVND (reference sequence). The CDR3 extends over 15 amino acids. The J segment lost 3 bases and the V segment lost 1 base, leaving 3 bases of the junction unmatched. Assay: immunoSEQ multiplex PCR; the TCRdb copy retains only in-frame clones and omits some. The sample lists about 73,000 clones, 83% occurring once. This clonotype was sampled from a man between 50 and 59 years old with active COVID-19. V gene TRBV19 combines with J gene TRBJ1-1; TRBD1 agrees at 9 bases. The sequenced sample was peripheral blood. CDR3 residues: CASSIGGQGDTEAFF. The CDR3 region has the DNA TGTGCCAGTAGTATAGGGGGACAGGGCGACACTGAAGCTTTCTTT.